Listed here are 24 T cell receptor beta chains from one sample, sequenced in a study of cytomegalovirus exposure and HLA in healthy donors. Both 60 Vbeta primers and 13 Jbeta primers went into the PCR. Sequenced by immunoSEQ multiplex PCR; TCRdb stores in-frame clones only, minus some. Its clone listing holds about 160,000 clones. The sequenced sample was PBMCs. The receptors derive from a woman aged 55-70 years in good health and CMV-seronegative.

The chain links TRBV7-6 to TRBJ2-7, with D unresolved. This CDR3 region has 15 residues. The ends were cut back, 1 base at V and 0 bases at J, with 10 bases in the middle. CDR1 and CDR2 from the germline V gene are SGHVS and FNYEAQ. The CDR3 nucleotides are TGTGCCAGCAGCTTAGGACCGGCTAGCTCCTACGAGCAGTACTTC. This sequence encodes CASSLGPASSYEQYF.

The chain recombines TRBV2 with TRBJ2-7; D unresolved. Germline lookup yields CDR1 SNHLY and CDR2 FYNNEI. The CDR3 spans 15 residues. Trimming removed 0 bases at V and 7 bases at J, with 16 bases between. For the CDR3, the DNA is TGTGCCAGCAGTGAAGCGCTTCTGGAGATTCGGGAGCAGTACTTC. Its protein is CASSEALLEIREQYF.

V is TRBV5-1 and J is TRBJ1-1, with TRBD1 as a possible D gene (5 bases). Per the germline V gene, CDR1 is SGHRS and CDR2 is YFSETQ. The CDR3 sequence is 14 residues long. V was pared by 1 base and J by 3 bases, with 10 bases between. CDR3 in amino acids: CASSLKDTYTEAFF. DNA for the CDR3: TGCGCCAGCAGCTTGAAGGACACGTACACTGAAGCTTTCTTT.

A word on this clone: Distinct nucleotide sequences in the sample also encode this CDR3. The chain joins TRBV5-6 to TRBJ1-2; no reliable D call. This CDR3 contains 13 residues. Trimming shortened V by 0 bases and J by 4 bases, and 7 bases separated the two germline ends. Germline values: CDR1 SGHDT, CDR2 YYEEEE. The CDR3 spells CASSLGGGYGYTF. In nucleotides, the CDR3 is TGTGCCAGCAGCTTGGGAGGAGGCTATGGCTACACCTTC.

CDR3 amino acids: CASSWPGQGKNTEAFF. The CDR3, as DNA: TGTGCCAGCAGCTGGCCGGGACAGGGCAAGAACACTGAAGCTTTCTTT. The chain is built from TRBV11-2 and TRBJ1-1, with 9 nucleotides matching TRBD1. V was pared by 4 bases and J by 1 base, with 7 bases of the junction left unmatched. The CDR3 covers 16 residues. Germline CDR1 is SGHAT and CDR2 is FQNNGV.

This rearrangement joins TRBV19 to TRBJ2-1; D possibly corresponds to TRBD1 (6 bases). V lost 4 bases and J 4 bases, leaving 23 bases between the germline ends. The CDR3 has 18 amino acids. CDR1 is LNHDA and CDR2 is SQIVND in the germline V gene (reference sequence). The CDR3 region is CASSKTGHPDSFYNEQFF. The CDR3 DNA reads TGTGCCAGTAGTAAGACAGGCCATCCGGATTCATTTTACAATGAGCAGTTCTTC.

V gene TRBV29-1 combines with J gene TRBJ1-1; D uncertain. V was pared by 7 bases and J by 1 base, with 13 bases between. CDR3 length: 13 amino acids. Germline CDR1 SQVTM, CDR2 ANQGSEA. The CDR3 protein is CSARPRANTEAFF. The CDR3 nucleotides read TGCAGCGCCCGGCCGCGGGCGAACACTGAAGCTTTCTTT.

V and J are TRBV5-6 and TRBJ1-1; 11 nucleotides match TRBD1. The ends lost 1 base at V and 5 bases at J; junction bases unmatched: 10. CDR1 and CDR2 (germline): SGHDT, YYEEEE. This CDR3 is built from 17 residues. DNA for the CDR3: TGTGCCAGCAGCTTGACCCGGACAGGGGGCAAGGGGACTGAAGCTTTCTTT. Protein sequence: CASSLTRTGGKGTEAFF.

The rearrangement uses TRBV25-1 and TRBJ2-5; 8 nucleotides match TRBD2. Germline trimming cut 6 bases from V and 5 bases from J; bases unmatched to any gene: 5. CDR3 length equals 13 residues. CDR1 and CDR2 (germline): MGHDK, SYGVNS. The CDR3 bases are TGTGCCAGCAGCCTCCGGGGGGGGGAGACCCAGTACTTC. Translated, it gives CASSLRGGETQYF.

The chain recombines TRBV10-3 with TRBJ2-5; 7 nucleotides line up with TRBD2. Germline assignment: CDR1 ENHRY and CDR2 SYGVKD. V lost 5 bases and J lost 3; bases outside the gene matches: 3. The CDR3 has 13 residues. The CDR3 DNA reads as TGTGCCATCAGTCCCAGCGGGGAAGAGACCCAGTACTTC. Amino acids: CAISPSGEETQYF.

The V call is TRBV7-2, the J call TRBJ2-5; D is undetermined. The CDR3 spans 11 residues. The ends were cut back, 3 bases at V and 5 bases at J, with 4 bases in the middle. Per the germline V gene, CDR1 is SGHTA and CDR2 is FQGNSA. This CDR3 reads CASSFAETQYF. The CDR3 coding sequence is TGTGCCAGCAGCTTCGCGGAGACCCAGTACTTC.

V usage is TRBV11-2 and J usage is TRBJ1-1, with D possibly matching TRBD1 (5 bases). The CDR3 is 13 residues long. V was shortened by 5 bases and J by 5 bases, with 12 bases between the two germline ends. Germline V gives CDR1 SGHAT, CDR2 FQNNGV. This chain's CDR3 is CASSPWGGTEAFF. CDR3 nucleotides: TGTGCCAGCAGCCCCTGGGGGGGAACTGAAGCTTTCTTT.

This chain links TRBV19 with TRBJ1-5, with TRBD1 as a possible D gene (5 bases). The CDR3 has 16 amino acids. The V end was cut by 3 bases, the J end by 2 bases, with 14 bases between. CDR1 is LNHDA and CDR2 is SQIVND in the germline V gene (reference sequence). CDR3 loop: CASSIFQGSGNQPQHF. The CDR3 coding sequence is TGTGCCAGTAGTATTTTTCAGGGCTCCGGCAATCAGCCCCAGCATTTT.

The chain carries TRBV7-9 and TRBJ1-1, with TRBD1 as a possible D gene (6 bases). Germline V CDR1 and CDR2: SEHNR, FQNEAQ (reference sequence). The CDR3 has 13 amino acids. The germline V and J ends were trimmed by 8 bases and 1 base, with 11 bases remaining between them. This chain's CDR3 is CASGQTGNTEAFF. CDR3 nucleotides: TGTGCCAGCGGGCAGACAGGGAACACTGAAGCTTTCTTT.

The V gene is TRBV6-5, the J gene TRBJ2-1; 11 bases fit TRBD2. CDR1 is MNHEY, CDR2 SVGAGI, per germline. V was pared by 0 bases and J by 6 bases, with 4 bases of the junction left unmatched. The CDR3 spans 16 residues. CDR3: CASSYSSLAGGNEQFF. Here the CDR3 DNA reads TGTGCCAGCAGTTACTCGAGTCTAGCGGGAGGCAATGAGCAGTTCTTC.

The chain employs TRBV5-1 and TRBJ1-3; TRBD1 matches 9 bases. V trimming: 3 bases; J trimming: 4 bases; junction bases outside the gene matches: 5. The length of the CDR3 is 15 residues. In germline, CDR1 is SGHRS, CDR2 YFSETQ. In DNA, the CDR3 is TGCGCCAGCAGCTCCGGACAGGGGCTCGGAAACACCATATATTTT. It encodes CASSSGQGLGNTIYF.

The V gene is TRBV5-5, the J gene TRBJ2-2; D is perhaps TRBD1 (5 bases). From germline, CDR1 is SGHKS and CDR2 YYEKEE (reference sequence). Trimming pared 2 bases from V and 6 bases from J, leaving 8 bases between. CDR3 length equals 13 residues. DNA of the CDR3: TGTGCCAGCAGCTTCCAGGGTGCCGGGGAGCTGTTTTTT. It specifies CASSFQGAGELFF.

The chain couples TRBV29-1 to TRBJ2-4; 8 positions agree with TRBD1. V lost 6 bases, J lost 8 bases, and 6 bases stayed unmatched. CDR1 SQVTM and CDR2 ANQGSEA come from the germline V gene. The CDR3 loop spans 12 amino acids. The CDR3 DNA follows: TGCAGCGTAAAACAGGGGGGCGACATTCAGTACTTC. Translated: CSVKQGGDIQYF.

The gene calls are TRBV7-8 and TRBJ1-1; D not resolved. The CDR3 loop spans 13 amino acids. CDR1 is SGHVS and CDR2 is FQNEAQ in the germline V gene. V lost 4 bases and J 4 bases, leaving 10 bases between the germline ends. CDR3 coding DNA: TGTGCCAGCAGCTACTCAGGTATCACTGAAGCTTTCTTT. Protein product: CASSYSGITEAFF.

The chain has TRBV29-1 and TRBJ1-1, with D uncertain. Trimming shortened V by 7 bases and J by 1 base, and 13 bases separated the two germline ends. This CDR3 has 13 residues. From germline, CDR1 is SQVTM and CDR2 ANQGSEA. The CDR3 region is CSAGSDPNTEAFF. In DNA form, the CDR3 reads TGCAGCGCCGGGTCGGATCCGAACACTGAAGCTTTCTTT. The full variable domain, in which reference TRBV29-1 and TRBJ1-1 provide the parts outside the CDR3, is SAVISQKPSRDICQRGTSLTIQCQVDSQVTMMFWYRQQPGQSLTLIATANQGSEATYESGFVIDKFPISRPNLTFSTLTVSNMSPEDSSIYLCSAGSDPNTEAFFGQGTRLTVV.

This rearrangement joins TRBV6-4 to TRBJ2-7; 7 nucleotides align to TRBD2. The CDR3 sequence is 16 residues long. V shed 11 bases, J shed 2 bases, and the junction held 18 bases outside the gene matches. Germline CDR1 and CDR2: MRHNA and SNTAGT. CDR3 nucleotide sequence: TGTGCCCCCGGAGGGGAGGGGCCGCCCCGACCCTACGAGCAGTACTTC. Translation: CAPGGEGPPRPYEQYF.

The gene calls are TRBV11-2 and TRBJ2-2; a possible D gene is TRBD1 (5 bases). This CDR3 has 14 amino acids. V was cut by 5 bases and J by 7 bases, with 14 bases left in between. Germline assignment: CDR1 SGHAT and CDR2 FQNNGV. CDR3 residues: CASSSTQGIGELFF. In nucleotides, the CDR3 is TGTGCCAGCAGCAGTACCCAGGGAATCGGGGAGCTGTTTTTT.

The chain links TRBV7-3 to TRBJ1-2; 7 positions agree with TRBD1. V trimming: 3 bases; J trimming: 6 bases; junction bases outside the gene matches: 13. The CDR3 sequence is 16 residues long. Looked up from germline, CDR1 is SGHTA and CDR2 is FQGTGA. The CDR3 loop is CASSLTAYRGENGYTF. CDR3 in DNA: TGTGCCAGCAGCTTGACAGCTTACAGGGGAGAGAATGGCTACACCTTC.

The V gene is TRBV19, the J gene TRBJ1-2; D call uncertain. CDR3 length: 13 amino acids. The V gene's germline CDR1 is LNHDA and CDR2 SQIVND (reference sequence). With 1 base removed from V and 7 bases from J, the gap between germline ends came to 10 bases. For the CDR3, the DNA is TGTGCCAGTAGTATAGCTCCCACGGGTGGCTACACCTTC. Its protein product is CASSIAPTGGYTF.